The 11 T cell receptor beta chains below all came from one sample that was sequenced in a study of cytomegalovirus exposure and HLA in healthy donors. PCR employed 60 Vbeta and 13 Jbeta primers. The assay was immunoSEQ multiplex PCR, and TCRdb's table has in-frame clones only and misses some. The data show more than 100,000 clones, about 80% seen once. Sample: PBMCs. These receptor sequences come from a man in his forties or fifties in good health and CMV-seronegative.

The chain joins TRBV30 to TRBJ1-4; D is unresolved. CDR3 size: 12 residues. The V end lost 5 bases, the J end lost 5 bases, and 9 bases lay between the germline ends. Germline V gene lookup returns CDR1 GTSNPN and CDR2 SVGIG (reference sequence). CDR3 region: CAWGLPNEKLFF. CDR3 in DNA: TGTGCCTGGGGACTGCCGAATGAAAAACTGTTTTTT.

The rearrangement uses TRBV27 and TRBJ2-3; 7 nucleotides line up with TRBD2. CDR1 MNHEY and CDR2 SMNVEV come from the germline V gene (reference sequence). This CDR3 is 15 amino acids long. V shed 5 bases and J 0 bases; nucleotides not matched to a gene: 5. For the CDR3, the DNA is TGTGCCAGCAGTAGAGCGGGGACTAGCACAGATACGCAGTATTTT. Residues: CASSRAGTSTDTQYF.

The chain is built from TRBV6-5 and TRBJ1-1; the match to TRBD1 covers 9 bases. The J segment lost 1 base and the V segment lost 6 bases, leaving 3 bases of the junction unmatched. This CDR3 is built from 14 residues. Germline loops: CDR1 MNHEY, CDR2 SVGAGI. CDR3 amino acids: CASSRTGANTEAFF. CDR3 bases: TGTGCCAGCAGCCGGACAGGGGCGAACACTGAAGCTTTCTTT.

This chain uses TRBV6-1 with TRBJ2-7; tentative D call: TRBD1 (5 bases). CDR1 is MNHNS, CDR2 SASEGT, per germline. V lost 2 bases, J lost 6 bases, and 17 bases lay in between. The CDR3 spans 15 residues. CDR3 sequence: CASSEQGSLSSEQYF. Here the CDR3 DNA reads TGTGCCAGCAGTGAACAGGGAAGCCTCTCTAGCGAGCAGTACTTC.

The genes are TRBV5-1 and TRBJ2-1; D is perhaps TRBD1 (6 bases). The CDR3 is 16 amino acids. Trimming cost V 5 bases and J 6 bases, with 21 bases left between them. Germline CDR1 is SGHRS and CDR2 is YFSETQ. The DNA for the CDR3 is TGCGCCAGCAGTTCAGACCCCTTGCTAGGGGGCAATGAGCAGTTCTTC. Its protein product is CASSSDPLLGGNEQFF.

The chain carries TRBV6-1 and TRBJ2-5; 9 bases are shared with TRBD2. The end of the DNA aligns better with TRBJ2-7, so the J call may be wrong. This CDR3 comprises 12 residues. The V gene's germline CDR1 is MNHNS and CDR2 SASEGT. CDR3 DNA sequence: TGTGCCAGTCTAGCGGGGCCCTACGAGCAGTACTTC. As protein: CASLAGPYEQYF.

This clone appeared many times. This chain links TRBV6-1 with TRBJ2-7; 9 nucleotides agree with TRBD1. CDR1 and CDR2 (germline): MNHNS, SASEGT. This CDR3 is 15 amino acids long. V shed 2 bases, J shed 3 bases, and the junction held 5 bases outside the gene matches. CDR3 nucleotides: TGTGCCAGCAGTGAAACGGAGACAGGGGGCTACGAGCAGTACTTC. Residues: CASSETETGGYEQYF.

This chain uses TRBV6-6 with TRBJ2-7, with TRBD2 matching over 7 bases. The ends lost 0 bases at V and 4 bases at J; junction bases unmatched: 9. The CDR3 contains 16 residues. Germline loops: CDR1 MNHNY, CDR2 SVGAGI (reference sequence). The CDR3, as DNA: TGTGCCAGCAGTTACTCCCCCGGCGGGAGCGTTTACGAGCAGTACTTC. The encoded protein is CASSYSPGGSVYEQYF.

CDR3 loop: CASRILAGGQETQYF. CDR3 coding DNA: TGCGCCAGCAGGATTCTAGCGGGAGGCCAAGAGACCCAGTACTTC. V gene TRBV5-1 combines with J gene TRBJ2-5; 11 nucleotides agree with TRBD2. CDR1 and CDR2 (germline): SGHRS, YFSETQ. The CDR3 consists of 15 residues. V dropped 5 bases and J dropped 1; count of bases not matched to a gene: 4.

CDR3 bases: TGTGCCAGCAGTCACAACCGTGGGCAGTACTTC. It encodes CASSHNRGQYF. The chain employs TRBV28 and TRBJ2-7; D is unresolved. Trimming pared 5 bases from V and 9 bases from J, leaving 11 bases between. Germline CDR1 and CDR2: MDHEN and SYDVKM. CDR3 size: 11 residues. The full variable domain, in which reference TRBV28 and TRBJ2-7 provide the parts outside the CDR3, is DVKVTQSSRYLVKRTGEKVFLECVQDMDHENMFWYRQDPGLGLRLIYFSYDVKMKEKGDIPEGYSVSREKKERFSLILESASTNQTSMYLCASSHNRGQYFGPGTRLTVT.

V usage is TRBV5-1 and J usage is TRBJ2-1; 8 positions agree with TRBD2. Per the germline V gene, CDR1 is SGHRS and CDR2 is YFSETQ. CDR3 length: 15 residues. V lost 2 bases and J lost 3; bases outside the gene matches: 4. The CDR3, as DNA: TGCGCCAGCAGCTTAAGCGGGGGAAGCTACAATGAGCAGTTCTTC. Its protein is CASSLSGGSYNEQFF.